What follows are 30 T cell receptor beta chains derived from one specimen sequenced in a study of OX40 agonist ivuxolimab in advanced cancers. The method was immunoSEQ multiplex PCR; TCRdb's version includes in-frame clones alone and lacks a portion of them. The table includes about 19,000 clones, 70% to 80% detected once. Sequences were derived from CD4+ or CD8+ T cells sorted from blood, sampled in a trial of the OX40 agonist ivuxolimab. All receptors derive from an adult with an advanced solid tumor such as melanoma, head and neck, liver or kidney cancer.

The V gene is TRBV27, the J gene TRBJ2-7; TRBD2 is a possible D gene (5 bases). This CDR3 contains 15 residues. Trimming took off 3 bases at V and 3 bases at J, with 15 bases between the two ends. CDR1 and CDR2 from the germline V gene are MNHEY and SMNVEV (reference sequence). This CDR3 is CASSFNPKAGYEQYF. In nucleotides, the CDR3 is TGTGCCAGCAGTTTTAACCCCAAGGCGGGCTACGAGCAGTACTTC.

This clone has only a few counts. This chain uses TRBV7-6 with TRBJ2-5; a weak D match, TRBD1 (7 bases). CDR1 and CDR2 (germline): SGHVS, FNYEAQ. Trimming removed 4 bases from V and 5 bases from J, with 20 bases in between. The CDR3 contains 16 residues. CDR3: CASSSPLETGRETQYF. The CDR3 DNA reads as TGTGCCAGCAGCTCGCCGCTCGAGACAGGGAGGGAGACCCAGTACTTC.

This clone was counted a few times. This rearrangement joins TRBV27 to TRBJ2-7; D is possibly TRBD1 (6 bases). Germline assignment: CDR1 MNHEY and CDR2 SMNVEV (reference sequence). The ends were cut back, 5 bases at V and 1 base at J, with 15 bases in the middle. CDR3 length: 15 amino acids. The CDR3 loop is CASSLTGVLSYEQYF. The CDR3 coding sequence is TGTGCCAGCAGTCTGACAGGAGTATTATCCTACGAGCAGTACTTC.

This sequence joins TRBV4-1 and TRBJ1-1; possible D gene TRBD1, 6 bases. The CDR3 runs 15 residues. From germline, CDR1 is MGHRA and CDR2 YSYEKL. With 2 bases removed from V and 1 base from J, the gap between germline ends came to 11 bases. CDR3 sequence (DNA): TGCGCCAGCAGCCAAAGGGACAACCCGAACACTGAAGCTTTCTTT. Protein product: CASSQRDNPNTEAFF.

The chain couples TRBV18 to TRBJ2-7; 9 bases align to TRBD1. J was trimmed by 2 bases and V by 0 bases; bases with no gene match: 2. The CDR3 is made up of 15 amino acids. Germline CDR1 KGHSH, CDR2 LQKENI. The CDR3 bases are TGTGCCAGCTCACCACCGCACAGGGGGCCCTACGAGCAGTACTTC. Translated, it gives CASSPPHRGPYEQYF. Supplemented by reference TRBV18 and TRBJ2-7, the full variable domain reads NAGVMQNPRHLVRRRGQEARLRCSPMKGHSHVYWYRQLPEEGLKFMVYLQKENIIDESGMPKERFSAEFPKEGPSILRIQQVVRGDSAAYFCASSPPHRGPYEQYFGPGTRLTVT.

The rearrangement links TRBV6-6 to TRBJ2-5; no reliable D call. V was trimmed by 8 bases and J by 5 bases, leaving 9 bases between them. Germline loops: CDR1 MNHNY, CDR2 SVGAGI (reference sequence). This CDR3 is 11 amino acids long. The CDR3 loop is CASATTETQYF. The CDR3 DNA sequence: TGTGCCAGCGCTACGACGGAGACCCAGTACTTC.

Judged by abundance, this clone is medium-sized. J is TRBJ1-4 and V is TRBV10-3; 7 bases agree with TRBD1. Germline values: CDR1 ENHRY, CDR2 SYGVKD. V lost 2 bases and J lost 6; bases outside the gene matches: 6. The CDR3 sequence is 15 residues long. CDR3 residues: CAISESGDSHEKLFF. In nucleotides, the CDR3 is TGTGCCATCAGTGAGAGTGGGGACAGCCATGAAAAACTGTTTTTT.

This clone was recorded a few times. The rearrangement links TRBV14 to TRBJ2-7, with 8 positions matching TRBD1. Germline V gene data show CDR1 as SGHDN and CDR2 as FVKESK. V gave up 1 base and J gave up 3 bases; unmatched junction bases: 8. The CDR3 is 16 amino acids. The DNA of the CDR3 is TGTGCCAGCAGCCAAGTTTTTAGGACAGGGATCTACGAGCAGTACTTC. The encoded protein is CASSQVFRTGIYEQYF.

The CDR3 loop is CSVVRVTEAFF. As DNA, the CDR3 is TGCAGCGTTGTCAGGGTCACTGAAGCTTTCTTT. The rearrangement links TRBV29-1 to TRBJ1-1; the D gene is possibly TRBD1 (5 bases). The CDR3 length is 11 residues. Germline-derived CDR1 and CDR2 are SQVTM and ANQGSEA. The V gene lost 4 bases and the J gene lost 4 bases, with 7 bases spanning the gap.

The chain joins TRBV5-1 to TRBJ2-7; the D gene is possibly TRBD2 (6 bases). This CDR3 has 15 amino acids. Germline assignment: CDR1 SGHRS and CDR2 YFSETQ. V was pared by 2 bases and J by 5 bases, with 17 bases between. The CDR3 loop reads CASSLGTYHEDEQYF. The CDR3 nucleotides are TGCGCCAGCAGCTTAGGGACTTACCACGAAGACGAGCAGTACTTC. Supplemented by reference TRBV5-1 and TRBJ2-7, the full variable domain reads KAGVTQTPRYLIKTRGQQVTLSCSPISGHRSVSWYQQTPGQGLQFLFEYFSETQRNKGNFPGRFSGRQFSNSRSEMNVSTLELGDSALYLCASSLGTYHEDEQYFGPGTRLTVT.

This rearrangement joins TRBV12-5 to TRBJ2-1; D may match TRBD1 or TRBD2 (5 bases each). Germline assignment: CDR1 LGHNT and CDR2 FRNRAP. This CDR3 has 15 amino acids. Trimming removed 7 bases at V and 7 bases at J, with 20 bases between. CDR3 in DNA: TGTGCTAGTGACCTAAAATCCGGGACCCCAAATGAGCAGTTCTTC. It translates to CASDLKSGTPNEQFF.

CDR3 amino acids: CASSFVGGGEAFF. CDR3 coding DNA: TGTGCCAGCAGCTTCGTGGGTGGGGGGGAAGCTTTCTTT. This sequence joins TRBV11-3 and TRBJ1-1; a possible D gene is TRBD1 (5 bases). Germline loops: CDR1 SGHNT, CDR2 YENEEA. CDR3 length: 13 residues. Trimming pared 3 bases from V and 8 bases from J, leaving 13 bases between.

The gene calls are TRBV25-1 and TRBJ1-4; unclear D gene. The length of the CDR3 is 15 residues. The V gene lost 5 bases and the J gene lost 8 bases, with 18 bases spanning the gap. From germline, CDR1 is MGHDK and CDR2 SYGVNS. The CDR3 DNA sequence: TGTGCCAGCAGTCCCCTGATGTGGGATGGGGAAAAACTGTTTTTT. This gives the protein CASSPLMWDGEKLFF. Using reference TRBV25-1 and TRBJ1-4 for the parts outside the CDR3, the full variable domain is EADIYQTPRYLVIGTGKKITLECSQTMGHDKMYWYQQDPGMELHLIHYSYGVNSTEKGDLSSESTVSRIRTEHFPLTLESARPSHTSQYLCASSPLMWDGEKLFFGSGTQLSVL.

The chain recombines TRBV4-2 with TRBJ1-4; D uncertain. CDR3 length equals 14 residues. V was cut by 2 bases and J by 4 bases, with 8 bases left in between. Germline loops: CDR1 LGHNA, CDR2 YNFKEQ. CDR3 protein: CASSQTDLNEKLFF. The CDR3 DNA sequence: TGTGCCAGCAGCCAAACGGACCTTAATGAAAAACTGTTTTTT.

This clone has only one observation. The gene calls are TRBV7-3 and TRBJ2-1; 9 positions match TRBD2. Germline trimming cut 0 bases from V and 9 bases from J; bases unmatched to any gene: 12. The CDR3 spans 17 residues. CDR1 and CDR2 from the germline V gene are SGHTA and FQGTGA. CDR3 amino acids: CASSLTPVSGGASEQFF. DNA for the CDR3: TGTGCCAGCAGCTTAACCCCCGTTAGCGGGGGTGCTTCTGAGCAGTTCTTC. Complete variable domain (other parts from reference TRBV7-3 and TRBJ2-1): GAGVSQTPSNKVTEKGKYVELRCDPISGHTALYWYRQSLGQGPEFLIYFQGTGAADDSGLPNDRFFAVRPEGSVSTLKIQRTERGDSAVYLCASSLTPVSGGASEQFFGPGTRLTVL.

The chain carries TRBV7-8 and TRBJ1-1, with D maybe TRBD1 (5 bases). Germline loops: CDR1 SGHVS, CDR2 FQNEAQ. The CDR3 sequence is 12 residues long. Trimming cost V 3 bases and J 4 bases, with 6 bases left between them. In DNA form, the CDR3 reads TGTGCCAGCAGCTTGGGGACCACTGAAGCTTTCTTT. It encodes CASSLGTTEAFF.

This clone was recorded at least ten times. The rearrangement uses TRBV9 and TRBJ2-1, with 7 bases that match TRBD2. Germline CDR1 and CDR2: SGDLS and YYNGEE. After removal of 4 bases from V and 7 bases from J, the junction contained 14 bases not matched to a gene. This CDR3 has 16 amino acids. CDR3 in DNA: TGTGCCAGCAGCTCTAGGGAGGGACGGGTGGCAAATGAGCAGTTCTTC. This gives the protein CASSSREGRVANEQFF.

Many counts were recorded for this clone. The chain recombines TRBV6-6 with TRBJ1-5; 11 bases match TRBD1. CDR3 length: 14 amino acids. Germline CDR1 reads MNHNY; CDR2 reads SVGAGI (reference sequence). Unmatched junction bases numbered 2, after V lost 5 bases and J lost 5 bases. The CDR3 DNA is TGTGCCAGCAGTATGGGACAGGGGGATCAGCCCCAGCATTTT. It specifies CASSMGQGDQPQHF.

The chain couples TRBV7-6 to TRBJ1-6; maybe TRBD1 (5 bases). The length of the CDR3 is 16 residues. V lost 1 base to trimming and J lost 9 bases, with 16 bases between them. The germline V gene encodes CDR1 SGHVS and CDR2 FNYEAQ. CDR3 DNA sequence: TGTGCCAGCAGCTTAGTGAAGGGGCCGGGTGGTTCACCCCTCCACTTT. Residues: CASSLVKGPGGSPLHF.

This clone has more than one count but fewer than ten. The V and J genes are TRBV2 and TRBJ1-5, with D unclear. Germline CDR1 SNHLY, CDR2 FYNNEI. CDR3 length: 12 amino acids. V was trimmed by 3 bases and J by 7 bases, leaving 7 bases between them. The CDR3 reads CASSEFSQPQHF. CDR3 coding DNA: TGTGCCAGCAGTGAGTTCAGCCAGCCCCAGCATTTT.

The CDR3 DNA is TGCGCCAGCAGCTCCCTGACAGCCACAGATACGCAGTATTTT. As protein: CASSSLTATDTQYF. The rearrangement links TRBV5-1 to TRBJ2-3, with D possibly matching TRBD1 (5 bases). V lost 3 bases and J lost 2, with 10 bases in between. Germline values: CDR1 SGHRS, CDR2 YFSETQ. This CDR3 is built from 14 residues.

V usage is TRBV7-2 and J usage is TRBJ1-6; no firm D call. From germline, CDR1 is SGHTA and CDR2 FQGNSA. The CDR3 contains 13 residues. With 5 bases removed from V and 8 bases from J, the gap between germline ends came to 10 bases. CDR3 in DNA: TGTGCCAGCAGCAGGATACTAGATTCACCCCTCCACTTT. Translation: CASSRILDSPLHF.

The rearrangement uses TRBV11-2 and TRBJ2-2; no clear D gene. CDR3 size: 15 residues. Trimming pared 1 base from V and 3 bases from J, leaving 9 bases between. Germline V gives CDR1 SGHAT, CDR2 FQNNGV. This chain's CDR3 is CASSLGRLYTGELFF. The CDR3 nucleotides are TGTGCCAGCAGCTTAGGGAGACTCTACACCGGGGAGCTGTTTTTT.

The chain is built from TRBV27 and TRBJ2-7; 9 bases match TRBD1. The CDR3 is made up of 13 amino acids. V gave up 8 bases and J gave up 4 bases; unmatched junction bases: 6. The germline CDR1 and CDR2 sequences are MNHEY and SMNVEV (reference sequence). CDR3 sequence (DNA): TGTGCCAGCGCCTCGGGACAGGGATACGAGCAGTACTTC. Translation gives CASASGQGYEQYF.

The sample holds one count of this clone. CDR3 loop: CASSIGQGFAQPQHF. For the CDR3, the DNA is TGTGCCAGTAGTATCGGCCAGGGGTTTGCTCAGCCCCAGCATTTT. V gene TRBV19 combines with J gene TRBJ1-5; possible D gene TRBD1, 6 bases. The V gene's germline CDR1 is LNHDA and CDR2 SQIVND (reference sequence). The CDR3 extends over 15 amino acids. V was cut by 3 bases and J by 6 bases, with 15 bases left in between.

This chain links TRBV9 with TRBJ1-3; a possible D gene is TRBD1 (5 bases). Germline V gives CDR1 SGDLS, CDR2 YYNGEE. V lost 2 bases to trimming and J lost 4 bases, with 19 bases between them. The CDR3 loop spans 17 amino acids. The CDR3 DNA follows: TGTGCCAGCAGCGTTCAAAGGGGAGGGCGGCCGGGAAACACCATATATTTT. Protein product: CASSVQRGGRPGNTIYF. The full variable domain, rest sourced from reference TRBV9 and TRBJ1-3, is DSGVTQTPKHLITATGQRVTLRCSPRSGDLSVYWYQQSLDQGLQFLIQYYNGEERAKGNILERFSAQQFPDLHSELNLSSLELGDSALYFCASSVQRGGRPGNTIYFGEGSWLTVV.

The chain has TRBV7-9 and TRBJ2-1; TRBD2 agrees at 9 bases. There are 12 residues in the CDR3. Trimming took 7 bases from V and 9 from J; bases not matched to a gene: 4. Looked up from germline, CDR1 is SEHNR and CDR2 is FQNEAQ (reference sequence). The CDR3 region has the DNA TGTGCCAGCAAAGGACTAGCGACTGAGCAGTTCTTC. Protein: CASKGLATEQFF.

This chain uses TRBV4-3 with TRBJ2-2, with D tentatively TRBD2 (6 bases). Germline V gene sequence: CDR1 LGHNA, CDR2 YSLEER. The CDR3 runs 14 residues. Trimming took 6 bases from V and 4 from J, leaving 12 bases between them. The CDR3 here is CASRAGIFTGELFF. DNA for the CDR3: TGCGCCAGCAGGGCGGGGATTTTCACCGGGGAGCTGTTTTTT.

V gene TRBV4-2 combines with J gene TRBJ2-1; 13 bases align to TRBD2. The CDR3 runs to 16 residues. V shed 3 bases, J shed 2 bases, and the junction held 1 base outside the gene matches. The germline V gene has CDR1 LGHNA and CDR2 YNFKEQ. The CDR3 sequence is CASSQGLAGTYNEQFF. The DNA for the CDR3 is TGTGCCAGCAGCCAGGGACTAGCGGGGACCTACAATGAGCAGTTCTTC.

CDR3 in DNA: TGCGCCAGCAGCCAAGGACGAGACTTTTCCTACGAGCAGTACTTC. Its translation: CASSQGRDFSYEQYF. The chain is built from TRBV4-3 and TRBJ2-7; the D is unclear. The CDR3 extends over 15 amino acids. V was shortened by 1 base and J by 1 base, with 11 bases between the two germline ends. CDR1 is LGHNA and CDR2 is YSLEER in the germline V gene.